The following is a TCR beta chain sequence with its context. Antigen unknown. The data belong to a study of identical twins. Study-wide results and limits: With abundant cord blood beta clonotypes, insertions were fewer; memory repertoires showed no such pattern.

TCRdb processed the 5' RACE reads anew with MiXCR; each CDR3 protein has one entry. The sample lists more than 1.5 million distinct CDR3 sequences; about 32% were seen once. The CDR3 runs 15 residues. CDR1 and CDR2 from the germline V gene are KGHDR and SFDVKD. V was pared by 1 base and J by 4 bases, with 11 bases between. This sequence was found in a newborn girl in good health. The chain links TRBV24-1 to TRBJ2-3; D is undetermined. Sequencing used cord blood. The CDR3 loop is CATSDFPRTADTQYF. The CDR3 nucleotides read TGTGCCACCAGTGATTTTCCACGTACCGCAGATACGCAGTATTTT.